This T cell receptor beta chain was identified in a study of Ad26.COV2.S vaccination and SARS-CoV-2 variants. Treatment: around 19 received Ad26.COV2.S at low or high dose, single or two shots; about 5 received placebo; per-sample allocation not given. Collection of the samples took place on day 63 after the first injection of vaccine or placebo. CDR3 size: 15 residues. From germline, CDR1 is MNHEY and CDR2 SVGAGI. Germline trimming cut 5 bases from V and 7 bases from J; bases unmatched to any gene: 14. Profiled with immunoSEQ multiplex PCR; TCRdb holds only in-frame clones, not every one. The sample holds about 240,000 clones, over 75% seen once.

The chain recombines TRBV6-5 with TRBJ2-7, with 7 nucleotides matching TRBD1. The origin of this receptor is a person aged 18-60 years who received the Ad26.COV2.S COVID-19 vaccine or a placebo. This sample comprised peripheral blood, obtained in a trial of Ad26.COV2.S vaccine versus placebo. DNA of the CDR3: TGTGCCAGCAGTAGGGACAGCCATGCCCTTGGGGAGCAGTACTTC. It translates to CASSRDSHALGEQYF.